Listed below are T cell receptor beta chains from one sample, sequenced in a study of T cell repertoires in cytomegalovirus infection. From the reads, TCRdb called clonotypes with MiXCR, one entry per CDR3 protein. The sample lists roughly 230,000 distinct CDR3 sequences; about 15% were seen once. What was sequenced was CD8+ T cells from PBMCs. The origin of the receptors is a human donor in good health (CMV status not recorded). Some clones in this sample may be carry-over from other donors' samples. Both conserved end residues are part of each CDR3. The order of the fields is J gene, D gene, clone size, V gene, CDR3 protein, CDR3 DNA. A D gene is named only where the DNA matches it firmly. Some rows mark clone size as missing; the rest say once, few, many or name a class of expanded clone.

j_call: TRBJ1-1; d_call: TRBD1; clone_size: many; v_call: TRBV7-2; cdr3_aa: CASSLEVRDRRNTEAFF; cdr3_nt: TGTGCCAGCAGCTTAGAAGTTCGGGACAGGAGGAACACTGAAGCTTTCTTT
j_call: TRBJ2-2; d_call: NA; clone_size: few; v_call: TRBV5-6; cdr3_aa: CASSLATGEVSWELFF; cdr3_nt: TGTGCCAGCAGCTTGGCTACAGGGGAGGTATCCTGGGAGCTGTTTTTT
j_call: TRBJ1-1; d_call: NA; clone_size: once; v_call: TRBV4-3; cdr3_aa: CASSQEGPWNTEAFF; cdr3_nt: TGCGCCAGCAGCCAAGAAGGACCTTGGAACACTGAAGCTTTCTTT
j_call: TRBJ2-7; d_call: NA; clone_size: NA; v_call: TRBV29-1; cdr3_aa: CSVCWDTTYEQYF; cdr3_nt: TGCAGCGTTTGCTGGGACACCACCTACGAGCAGTACTTC
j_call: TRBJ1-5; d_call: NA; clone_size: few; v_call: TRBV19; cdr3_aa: CAAQPGGDQPQHF; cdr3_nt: TGTGCCGCTCAGCCCGGGGGTGATCAGCCCCAGCATTTT
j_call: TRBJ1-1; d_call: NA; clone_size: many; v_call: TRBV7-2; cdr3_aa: CASSPHLLGASTEAFF; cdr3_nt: TGTGCCAGCAGCCCCCATCTCTTAGGGGCGAGCACTGAAGCTTTCTTT
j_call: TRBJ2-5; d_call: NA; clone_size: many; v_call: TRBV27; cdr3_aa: CASSLYEDPRDQYF; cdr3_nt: TGTGCCAGCAGTTTATATGAGGACCCTAGGGACCAGTACTTC
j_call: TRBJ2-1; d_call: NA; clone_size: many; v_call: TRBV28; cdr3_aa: CASSPPPLGTYNEQFF; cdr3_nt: TGTGCCAGCAGTCCCCCTCCCCTAGGCACCTACAATGAGCAGTTCTTC
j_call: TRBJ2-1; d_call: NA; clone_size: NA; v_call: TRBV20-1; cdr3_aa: CSARNREHEQFF; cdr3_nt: TGCAGTGCTAGAAACAGGGAGCATGAGCAGTTCTTC
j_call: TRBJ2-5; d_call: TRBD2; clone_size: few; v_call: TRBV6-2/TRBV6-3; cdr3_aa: CASSYVLAGDLQETQYF; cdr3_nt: TGTGCCAGCAGTTACGTCCTAGCGGGGGACCTCCAAGAGACCCAGTACTTC
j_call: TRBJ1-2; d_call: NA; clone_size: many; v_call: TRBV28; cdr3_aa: CASMMGTPYGYTF; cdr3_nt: TGTGCCAGCATGATGGGGACTCCTTATGGCTACACCTTC
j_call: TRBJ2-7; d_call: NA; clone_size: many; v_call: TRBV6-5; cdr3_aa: CASSPGWGASSYEQYF; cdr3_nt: TGTGCCAGCAGTCCCGGGTGGGGGGCGAGCTCCTACGAGCAGTACTTC
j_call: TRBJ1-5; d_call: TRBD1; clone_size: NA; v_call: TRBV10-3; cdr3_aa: CAISETGAPNQPQHF; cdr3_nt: TGTGCCATCAGTGAGACAGGGGCCCCCAATCAGCCCCAGCATTTT
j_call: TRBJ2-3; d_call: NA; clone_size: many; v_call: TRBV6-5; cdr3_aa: CASRPQVGSTDTQYF; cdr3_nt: TGTGCCAGCAGACCCCAGGTGGGATCAACAGATACGCAGTATTTT